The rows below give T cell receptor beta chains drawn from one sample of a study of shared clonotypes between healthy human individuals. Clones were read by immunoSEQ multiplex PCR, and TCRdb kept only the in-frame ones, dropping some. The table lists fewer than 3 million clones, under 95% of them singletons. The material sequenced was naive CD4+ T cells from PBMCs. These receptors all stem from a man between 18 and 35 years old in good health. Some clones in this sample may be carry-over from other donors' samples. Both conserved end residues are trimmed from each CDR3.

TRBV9 ASSVRPAGVDTQY
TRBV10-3 AIRGDTWQY
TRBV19 ASSKSTGNNQPQH
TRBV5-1 ASQALGGDTEAF
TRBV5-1 ASSLRPDSTNTEAF
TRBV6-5 ASSHIDTQY
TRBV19 ASAGQGGSEESNQPQH
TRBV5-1 ASSFPNGGGTYNEQF
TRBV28 ASSSGGRGGYT
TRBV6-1 ASSEAGRRDTQY
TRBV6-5 ASSRSGRSSYEQY
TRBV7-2 ASSSTGSSYNEQF
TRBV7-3 ASSFSSTARTEAF
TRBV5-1 ASSLWSGELF
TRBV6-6 ASTSGGGRDSNEQF
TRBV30 AWSDRANTEAF
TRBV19 ASRNPASGSFPDTQY